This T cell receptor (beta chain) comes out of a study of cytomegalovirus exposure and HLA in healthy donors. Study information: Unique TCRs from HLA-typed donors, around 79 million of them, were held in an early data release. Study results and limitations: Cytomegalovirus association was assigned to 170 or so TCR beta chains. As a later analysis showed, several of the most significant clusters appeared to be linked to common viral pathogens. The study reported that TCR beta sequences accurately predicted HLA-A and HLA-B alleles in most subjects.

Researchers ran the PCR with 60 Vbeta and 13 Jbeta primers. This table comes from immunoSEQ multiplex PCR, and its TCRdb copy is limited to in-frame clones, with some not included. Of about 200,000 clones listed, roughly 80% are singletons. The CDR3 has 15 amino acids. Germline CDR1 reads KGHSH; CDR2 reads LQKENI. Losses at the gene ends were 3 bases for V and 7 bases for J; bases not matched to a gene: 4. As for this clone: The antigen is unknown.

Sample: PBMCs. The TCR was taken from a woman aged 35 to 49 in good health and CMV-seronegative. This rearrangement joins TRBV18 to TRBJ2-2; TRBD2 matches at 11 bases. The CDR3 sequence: CASSPGLAEVGELFF. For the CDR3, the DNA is TGTGCCAGCTCACCGGGACTAGCGGAGGTCGGGGAGCTGTTTTTT.